Below, 26 T cell receptor beta chains from the same sample are listed, as sequenced in a study of control samples from healthy donors and cancer patients. The table came from immunoSEQ multiplex PCR; TCRdb's copy has only in-frame clones and leaves some out. The table lists tens of thousands of clones, 70% to 85% of them singletons. The sequenced sample was PBMCs. All receptors derive from a man in his 60s with head and neck cancer.

The V and J genes are TRBV12-3 or TRBV12-4 and TRBJ2-2; D call uncertain. CDR3 length: 13 amino acids. V was trimmed by 2 bases and J by 4 bases, leaving 5 bases between them. Here the CDR3 reads CASSLRPTGELFF. CDR3 in DNA: TGTGCCAGCAGTTTAAGGCCCACCGGGGAGCTGTTTTTT.

The J gene is TRBJ1-6, the V gene TRBV7-9; a weak D match, TRBD1 (6 bases). Trimming took off 1 base at V and 9 bases at J, with 10 bases between the two ends. The CDR3 has 14 residues. CDR1 and CDR2 from the germline V gene are SEHNR and FQNEAQ (reference sequence). The CDR3 loop reads CASSLGQGSSPLHF. Written as DNA, the CDR3 is TGTGCCAGCAGCTTAGGTCAGGGGAGTTCACCCCTCCACTTT.

The chain carries TRBV6-5 and TRBJ1-5; D call uncertain. Germline V gives CDR1 MNHEY, CDR2 SVGAGI. CDR3 length: 14 residues. V lost 2 bases and J 4 bases, leaving 9 bases between the germline ends. CDR3 region: CASSYPDGNQPQHF. CDR3 coding DNA: TGTGCCAGCAGTTACCCGGACGGGAATCAGCCCCAGCATTTT.

This sequence joins TRBV25-1 and TRBJ2-1; 9 nucleotides agree with TRBD2. CDR1 and CDR2 (germline): MGHDK, SYGVNS. Germline trimming cut 6 bases from V and 5 bases from J; bases unmatched to any gene: 8. This CDR3 comprises 15 residues. The CDR3 nucleotides read TGTGCCAGCAGGTTGGCGGGAGGGAGGAACAATGAGCAGTTCTTC. Translation gives CASRLAGGRNNEQFF.

This clone has just a few counts. The rearrangement joins TRBV30 to TRBJ1-1; D ambiguous. The length of the CDR3 is 14 residues. CDR1 and CDR2 (germline): GTSNPN, SVGIG (reference sequence). Trimming cost V 3 bases and J 1 base, with 12 bases left between them. In DNA, the CDR3 is TGTGCCTGGAGCCCGTGGCAGTGGAACACTGAAGCTTTCTTT. Translation: CAWSPWQWNTEAFF.

The DNA of the CDR3 is TGTGCCAGCAGCTTGCACGTAGCGACCTCTAACTATGGCTACACCTTC. Amino acid sequence: CASSLHVATSNYGYTF. The V and J genes are TRBV5-6 and TRBJ1-2; no clear D. V lost 1 base, J lost 0 bases, and 13 bases lay in between. The germline V gene has CDR1 SGHDT and CDR2 YYEEEE. CDR3 length equals 16 residues. Combining the CDR3 with reference TRBV5-6 and TRBJ1-2 gives the whole variable domain DAGVTQSPTHLIKTRGQQVTLRCSPKSGHDTVSWYQQALGQGPQFIFQYYEEEERQRGNFPDRFSGHQFPNYSSELNVNALLLGDSALYLCASSLHVATSNYGYTFGSGTRLTVV.

The chain combines TRBV11-2 with TRBJ2-1; the D is unclear. Per the germline V gene, CDR1 is SGHAT and CDR2 is FQNNGV. V was cut by 4 bases and J by 7 bases, with 8 bases left in between. This CDR3 contains 12 residues. The CDR3: CASSSWDNEQFF. The CDR3 region has the DNA TGTGCCAGCAGCTCCTGGGATAATGAGCAGTTCTTC.

This clone has just one count. The rearrangement links TRBV19 to TRBJ2-7; D gene uncertain. This CDR3 has 16 amino acids. Germline loops: CDR1 LNHDA, CDR2 SQIVND (reference sequence). Trimming removed 4 bases at V and 2 bases at J, with 18 bases between. CDR3: CASSTLLLSRTYEQYF. The CDR3 coding sequence is TGTGCCAGTAGTACCCTTCTTCTGTCACGGACCTACGAGCAGTACTTC.

The chain uses TRBV2 and TRBJ2-7; 8 bases fit TRBD1. Germline V gene data show CDR1 as SNHLY and CDR2 as FYNNEI. J was trimmed by 5 bases and V by 5 bases; bases with no gene match: 5. There are 13 residues in the CDR3. In DNA form, the CDR3 reads TGTGCCAGCAGTCATGGACAGGGCCACGAGCAGTACTTC. Its protein is CASSHGQGHEQYF.

V and J are TRBV4-2 and TRBJ1-1, with D hard to call. The CDR3 contains 13 residues. CDR1 LGHNA and CDR2 YNFKEQ come from the germline V gene. V lost 0 bases and J lost 5, with 7 bases in between. The chain's CDR3 is CASSQDPGTEAFF. CDR3 sequence (DNA): TGTGCCAGCAGCCAAGATCCGGGGACTGAAGCTTTCTTT.

The rearrangement uses TRBV5-6 and TRBJ2-6; TRBD2 is a possible D gene (6 bases). The germline CDR1 and CDR2 sequences are SGHDT and YYEEEE. V shed 0 bases and J shed 0 bases, with 10 bases lying between them. The CDR3 has 17 residues. CDR3 region: CASSLGVAVSGANVLTF. In nucleotides, the CDR3 is TGTGCCAGCAGCTTGGGGGTAGCGGTCTCTGGGGCCAACGTCCTGACTTTC.

This clone has only a few counts. The chain couples TRBV7-3 to TRBJ2-3, with TRBD2 matching 8 bases. The V and J ends lost 5 bases and 6 bases, in that order; junction bases with no gene match: 7. The CDR3 contains 14 residues. In germline, CDR1 is SGHTA, CDR2 FQGTGA. DNA for the CDR3: TGTGCCAGCAGCCTTAGCGGGGCCCGGGATACGCAGTATTTT. It codes for CASSLSGARDTQYF.

The rearrangement joins TRBV7-8 to TRBJ1-1; D unclear. The CDR3 spans 12 residues. The V gene lost 5 bases and the J gene lost 4 bases, with 8 bases spanning the gap. The V gene's germline CDR1 is SGHVS and CDR2 FQNEAQ. DNA for the CDR3: TGTGCCAGCAGCCCCTTCGCCACTGAAGCTTTCTTT. Encoded protein: CASSPFATEAFF.

The rearrangement uses TRBV30 and TRBJ1-1; D perhaps matches TRBD1 (5 bases). This CDR3 has 13 residues. Trimming pared 0 bases from V and 3 bases from J, leaving 8 bases between. CDR1 and CDR2 (germline): GTSNPN, SVGIG (reference sequence). The CDR3 nucleotides are TGTGCCTGGAGTGTAGTCAGGGACACTGAAGCTTTCTTT. This encodes CAWSVVRDTEAFF.

This clone came up once. The chain combines TRBV5-1 with TRBJ2-7, with a weak D call TRBD1 (6 bases). The CDR3 runs to 16 residues. The germline gives CDR1 SGHRS, CDR2 YFSETQ. The V end lost 4 bases, the J end lost 1 base, and 18 bases lay between the germline ends. The CDR3 DNA sequence: TGCGCCAGCAGCCTAAACCCCGGGACAAGATCCTACGAGCAGTACTTC. It specifies CASSLNPGTRSYEQYF.

The CDR3 spells CASSLAGISNQPQHF. The DNA for the CDR3 is TGTGCCAGCAGCTTAGCCGGGATTAGCAATCAGCCCCAGCATTTT. The chain couples TRBV7-8 to TRBJ1-5; D call uncertain. The CDR3 contains 15 residues. The V and J ends lost 0 bases and 0 bases respectively, with 6 bases between them. Germline CDR1 SGHVS, CDR2 FQNEAQ.

On this clone: One junction end does not reproduce the germline sequence, and a read error may be involved. The gene calls are TRBV15 and TRBJ1-1, with D possibly matching TRBD1 (6 bases). Per the germline V gene, CDR1 is LNHNV and CDR2 is YYDKDF (reference sequence). This CDR3 comprises 14 residues. This CDR3 is CATSINDRNAEAFF. CDR3 coding DNA: TGTGCCACCAGCATAAACGACAGGAACGCTGAAGCTTTCTTT.

V is TRBV27 and J is TRBJ1-2; 9 nucleotides agree with TRBD1. With V trimmed by 6 bases and J by 8 bases, 16 bases remained unmatched. The CDR3 runs to 16 residues. Germline CDR1 reads MNHEY; CDR2 reads SMNVEV (reference sequence). The chain's CDR3 is CASRGITGGALGGYTF. The CDR3 bases are TGTGCCAGCAGGGGAATAACAGGGGGCGCTTTAGGGGGCTACACCTTC.

The V gene is TRBV4-2, the J gene TRBJ2-5; 8 bases fit TRBD1. Per germline, CDR1 LGHNA and CDR2 YNFKEQ. This CDR3 is 17 amino acids long. With 2 bases clipped from V and 2 bases from J, the junction kept 10 bases outside the gene matches. CDR3 nucleotide sequence: TGTGCCAGCAGCCAAAGCGAGGCGGACAGGGATCAAGAGACCCAGTACTTC. Its translation: CASSQSEADRDQETQYF.

This chain joins TRBV28 and TRBJ2-7, with 7 bases that match TRBD2. V lost 3 bases to trimming and J lost 2 bases; unmatched junction nucleotides: 10. Per the germline V gene, CDR1 is MDHEN and CDR2 is SYDVKM. This CDR3 has 16 amino acids. CDR3 nucleotides: TGTGCCAGCAGTTTTTCCAAACTAGCGTCAGCCTACGAGCAGTACTTC. Its translation is CASSFSKLASAYEQYF.

This clone was seen only once. The V gene is TRBV19, the J gene TRBJ2-5; D possibly corresponds to TRBD2 (5 bases). CDR3 size: 15 residues. V lost 3 bases and J 5 bases, leaving 16 bases between the germline ends. Looked up from germline, CDR1 is LNHDA and CDR2 is SQIVND (reference sequence). CDR3 nucleotide sequence: TGTGCCAGTAGTATTGGAGGCCTGGCGGTGGAGACCCAGTACTTC. It specifies CASSIGGLAVETQYF.

The rearrangement links TRBV4-1 to TRBJ2-2, with 11 bases lining up with TRBD2. Germline CDR1 MGHRA, CDR2 YSYEKL. The CDR3 loop spans 16 amino acids. V lost 3 bases and J lost 6; bases outside the gene matches: 6. The CDR3 protein is CASSQLAGGPPGELFF. In DNA, the CDR3 is TGCGCCAGCAGCCAGTTAGCGGGAGGGCCTCCCGGGGAGCTGTTTTTT.

This clone has a handful of counts. The chain employs TRBV11-2 and TRBJ2-2; a possible D gene is TRBD2 (5 bases). The CDR3 has 16 amino acids. The V end was cut by 3 bases, the J end by 1 base, with 12 bases between. Germline loops: CDR1 SGHAT, CDR2 FQNNGV. CDR3 sequence reads: CASSFPRDMNTGELFF. The CDR3 region has the DNA TGTGCCAGCAGCTTCCCGAGGGATATGAACACCGGGGAGCTGTTTTTT.

The chain combines TRBV10-3 with TRBJ2-3; perhaps TRBD2 as D (6 bases). The CDR3 is made up of 14 amino acids. V dropped 3 bases and J dropped 6 bases, with 13 bases sitting between them. CDR1 is ENHRY, CDR2 SYGVKD, per germline. The CDR3 protein is CAISDRGNRDTQYF. CDR3 DNA sequence: TGTGCCATCAGTGATCGCGGGAACAGGGATACGCAGTATTTT.

This clone appeared once. The V and J genes are TRBV28 and TRBJ2-3; tentatively, D is TRBD2 (6 bases). The CDR3 covers 16 residues. Germline V lookup: CDR1 MDHEN, CDR2 SYDVKM. Trimming pared 2 bases from V and 4 bases from J, leaving 16 bases between. The chain's CDR3 is CASSLLSAGKADTQYF. Here the CDR3 DNA reads TGTGCCAGCAGTTTACTTTCTGCGGGAAAGGCAGATACGCAGTATTTT.

The genes are TRBV2 and TRBJ1-1; possible D gene TRBD1, 5 bases. CDR3 length: 14 residues. From germline, CDR1 is SNHLY and CDR2 FYNNEI. Trimming cost V 1 base and J 1 base, with 7 bases left between them. For the CDR3, the DNA is TGTGCCAGCAGTGAAGAGGGGAGGAACACTGAAGCTTTCTTT. This gives the protein CASSEEGRNTEAFF.